One T cell receptor (beta chain) is described in this entry. This entry belongs to a study of metastatic and nonmetastatic thyroid tumors. On the study more broadly: The comparison covered peripheral blood and tumor or nodule tissue in malignant and benign thyroid patients.

No treatment had been given to any patient before thyroid surgery. TCRdb re-called clones from the PCR reads using MiXCR. The profile shows some 19,000 clones, roughly 25% of them singletons. Trimming pared 2 bases from V and 6 bases from J, leaving 8 bases between. The CDR3 runs 13 residues. CDR1 and CDR2 (germline): SGHAT, FQNNGV. This TCR came from a male donor with papillary thyroid cancer or a benign thyroid nodule (not recorded which). Some clones in this sample may be carry-over from other donors' samples. The chain combines TRBV11-2 with TRBJ2-1, with D tentatively TRBD2 (5 bases). The specimen sequenced was blood. CDR3 region: CASSLSSLNEQFF. The CDR3 bases are TGTGCCAGCAGCTTATCTAGCCTCAATGAGCAGTTCTTC.